A single sample is the source of the 23 T cell receptor beta chains below, sequenced in a study of blood T cell repertoires in COVID-19 (dated by TCRdb to 2020 to 2022). Libraries came from the immunoSEQ multiplex PCR assay. TCRdb holds this immuneACCESS table with in-frame rearrangements only. Some clones are missing; in checked studies, unresolved V genes explain under half, and the rest has no known cause. Present in this sample are about 140,000 clones, under 90% of which were seen just once. The biggest ten clones account for 8% to 9.5% of the sample. Input material: peripheral blood. The receptor source for this set is a woman aged 55-69 years with active or convalescent COVID-19.

The rearrangement uses TRBV18 and TRBJ2-7; 7 bases fit TRBD1. Germline V gene data show CDR1 as KGHSH and CDR2 as LQKENI. The CDR3 sequence is 15 residues long. With V trimmed by 3 bases and J by 1 base, 6 bases remained unmatched. The CDR3 region is CASSPKTGWSYEQYF. DNA of the CDR3: TGTGCCAGCTCACCTAAGACAGGGTGGTCCTACGAGCAGTACTTC.

This chain joins TRBV15 and TRBJ1-4, with a possible D match to TRBD1 (5 bases). The CDR3 is 15 amino acids. The germline V gene encodes CDR1 LNHNV and CDR2 YYDKDF (reference sequence). V was shortened by 1 base and J by 6 bases, with 12 bases between the two germline ends. The CDR3 is CATSRGQGSDEKLFF. The CDR3 DNA follows: TGTGCCACCAGCAGAGGGCAGGGATCAGATGAAAAACTGTTTTTT. Full variable domain (remainder filled in from reference TRBV15 and TRBJ1-4): DAMVIQNPRYQVTQFGKPVTLSCSQTLNHNVMYWYQQKSSQAPKLLFHYYDKDFNNEADTPDNFQSRRPNTSFCFLDIRSPGLGDTAMYLCATSRGQGSDEKLFFGSGTQLSVL.

V usage is TRBV5-1 and J usage is TRBJ2-1; 10 bases agree with TRBD1. After removal of 1 base from V and 1 base from J, the junction contained 2 bases not matched to a gene. The CDR3 totals 16 residues. Per the germline V gene, CDR1 is SGHRS and CDR2 is YFSETQ. CDR3 protein: CASSLMGQGSYNEQFF. The CDR3 nucleotides read TGCGCCAGCAGCTTGATGGGACAGGGGTCCTACAATGAGCAGTTCTTC.

DNA of the CDR3: TGTGCCATCAGTGATGGACAGGCCGATGGCTACACCTTC. Protein product: CAISDGQADGYTF. The rearrangement uses TRBV10-3 and TRBJ1-2; TRBD1 matches 7 bases. The CDR3 contains 13 residues. The V gene end was trimmed by 3 bases and the J gene end by 6 bases; junction bases not matched to a gene: 4. CDR1 and CDR2 from the germline V gene are ENHRY and SYGVKD.

This clone came up once. The chain is built from TRBV6-2 or TRBV6-3 and TRBJ2-5; tentative D call: TRBD1 (5 bases). Trimming removed 5 bases from V and 4 bases from J, with 8 bases in between. Germline V gene data show CDR1 as MNHEY and CDR2 as SVGEGT. The CDR3 runs 12 residues. The CDR3 sequence is CASSRTRETQYF. As DNA, the CDR3 is TGTGCCAGCAGTCGGACAAGAGAGACCCAGTACTTC.

The V call is TRBV19, the J call TRBJ2-3; the D gene is possibly TRBD2 (6 bases). Per germline, CDR1 LNHDA and CDR2 SQIVND (reference sequence). Trimming shortened V by 9 bases and J by 3 bases, and 19 bases separated the two germline ends. The CDR3 consists of 15 residues. The CDR3 sequence: CASRAAGRGTDTQYF. The CDR3 DNA sequence: TGTGCCAGCCGCGCGGCGGGGCGTGGGACAGATACGCAGTATTTT. Complete variable domain (other parts from reference TRBV19 and TRBJ2-3): DGGITQSPKYLFRKEGQNVTLSCEQNLNHDAMYWYRQDPGQGLRLIYYSQIVNDFQKGDIAEGYSVSREKKESFPLTVTSAQKNPTAFYLCASRAAGRGTDTQYFGPGTRLTVL.

CDR3 protein: CASIRRGKFQETQYF. CDR3 nucleotides: TGTGCCAGCATTAGGCGGGGGAAATTCCAAGAGACCCAGTACTTC. This chain joins TRBV6-5 and TRBJ2-5, with 7 bases matching TRBD2. Germline CDR1 reads MNHEY; CDR2 reads SVGAGI. This CDR3 is 15 amino acids long. The ends lost 7 bases at V and 1 base at J; junction bases unmatched: 9.

CDR3 sequence (DNA): TGTGCCAGCAGCCTAGGACAGGGGGCAGGCTACAATGAGCAGTTCTTC. Encoded protein: CASSLGQGAGYNEQFF. The chain recombines TRBV11-2 with TRBJ2-1, with TRBD1 identical over 11 bases. This CDR3 region has 16 residues. Germline CDR1 reads SGHAT; CDR2 reads FQNNGV. The J segment lost 3 bases and the V segment lost 5 bases, leaving 6 bases of the junction unmatched.

J is TRBJ1-1 and V is TRBV4-1; D not resolved. CDR3 size: 16 residues. V was trimmed by 1 base and J by 0 bases, leaving 12 bases between them. Germline V lookup: CDR1 MGHRA, CDR2 YSYEKL. The CDR3 reads CASSQAIADMNTEAFF. In nucleotides, the CDR3 is TGCGCCAGCAGCCAAGCGATTGCAGATATGAACACTGAAGCTTTCTTT.

The chain recombines TRBV2 with TRBJ1-1; D ambiguous. Deletions cut 8 bases from V and 2 bases from J, with 12 bases between. Germline CDR1 SNHLY, CDR2 FYNNEI. The CDR3 sequence is 13 residues long. The CDR3 spells CASPFRINTEAFF. The DNA for the CDR3 is TGTGCCAGCCCGTTCAGGATTAACACTGAAGCTTTCTTT.

The genes are TRBV2 and TRBJ1-1, with D perhaps matching TRBD1 (6 bases). This CDR3 region has 12 residues. Germline-derived CDR1 and CDR2 are SNHLY and FYNNEI. V lost 7 bases to trimming and J lost 3 bases, with 9 bases between them. The chain's CDR3 is CASIQGYTEAFF. The CDR3 nucleotides are TGTGCCAGCATCCAGGGGTACACTGAAGCTTTCTTT.

This rearrangement joins TRBV5-6 to TRBJ1-5; 9 bases match TRBD1. Trimming removed 0 bases from V and 6 bases from J; junction bases left unmatched: 7. CDR3 length equals 16 residues. Germline V gene lookup returns CDR1 SGHDT and CDR2 YYEEEE. CDR3 nucleotide sequence: TGTGCCAGCAGCTTGGGGACAGGGGCGGTGGGTCAGCCCCAGCATTTT. Translated: CASSLGTGAVGQPQHF.

The DNA for the CDR3 is TGTGCCAGCAGCTTAACCCCCCAGGGAAGTAAGAACACTGAAGCTTTCTTT. Its protein product is CASSLTPQGSKNTEAFF. The chain recombines TRBV7-3 with TRBJ1-1, with a weak D call TRBD1 (5 bases). Trimming shortened V by 0 bases and J by 1 base, and 15 bases separated the two germline ends. From germline, CDR1 is SGHTA and CDR2 FQGTGA. This CDR3 region has 17 residues. Full variable domain (remainder filled in from reference TRBV7-3 and TRBJ1-1): GAGVSQTPSNKVTEKGKYVELRCDPISGHTALYWYRQSLGQGPEFLIYFQGTGAADDSGLPNDRFFAVRPEGSVSTLKIQRTERGDSAVYLCASSLTPQGSKNTEAFFGQGTRLTVV.

The CDR3 loop reads CASTDGQGKTQYF. The CDR3, as DNA: TGTGCCAGCACCGACGGACAGGGGAAAACCCAGTACTTC. The genes are TRBV5-4 and TRBJ2-5; 9 nucleotides agree with TRBD1. Per germline, CDR1 SGHNT and CDR2 YYREEE (reference sequence). V lost 6 bases to trimming and J lost 8 bases; unmatched junction nucleotides: 8. The CDR3 is 13 amino acids.

V is TRBV14 and J is TRBJ1-2; D perhaps matches TRBD1 (6 bases). The CDR3 totals 17 residues. The V end was cut by 1 base, the J end by 2 bases, with 17 bases between. Germline V lookup: CDR1 SGHDN, CDR2 FVKESK. The CDR3 reads CASSQVPLGGLNYGYTF. The CDR3 DNA is TGTGCCAGCAGCCAAGTACCACTCGGGGGGCTGAACTATGGCTACACCTTC.

This sequence joins TRBV23-1 and TRBJ1-4, with 10 bases fitting TRBD1. TRBV23-1 has ORF status, its function being uncertain. CDR3 length equals 15 residues. V was clipped by 4 bases and J by 6 bases; unmatched bases: 5. This chain's CDR3 is CASSPRDRGYEKLFF. The DNA for the CDR3 is TGCGCCAGCAGTCCCCGGGACAGGGGCTATGAAAAACTGTTTTTT.

The rearrangement links TRBV24-1 to TRBJ2-5, with TRBD2 identical over 11 bases. After removal of 5 bases from V and 4 bases from J, the junction contained 11 bases not matched to a gene. CDR1 is KGHDR, CDR2 SFDVKD, per germline. The CDR3 is 17 amino acids. Here the CDR3 reads CATSALGSSGRTETQYF. DNA for the CDR3: TGTGCCACCAGTGCCTTAGGGTCTAGCGGGAGGACAGAGACCCAGTACTTC.

In nucleotides, the CDR3 is TGCGCCAGCAGCTCCGACAGGGGGGCCTCCTACGAGCAGTACTTC. Protein sequence: CASSSDRGASYEQYF. The V and J genes are TRBV5-1 and TRBJ2-7; 9 nucleotides match TRBD1. Looked up from germline, CDR1 is SGHRS and CDR2 is YFSETQ. CDR3 length: 15 amino acids. With V trimmed by 3 bases and J by 0 bases, 4 bases remained unmatched. Based on the CDR3 plus reference TRBV5-1 and TRBJ2-7, the full variable domain is KAGVTQTPRYLIKTRGQQVTLSCSPISGHRSVSWYQQTPGQGLQFLFEYFSETQRNKGNFPGRFSGRQFSNSRSEMNVSTLELGDSALYLCASSSDRGASYEQYFGPGTRLTVT.

This clone was detected only once. This chain uses TRBV5-1 with TRBJ2-1, with 12 positions matching TRBD2. Germline V lookup: CDR1 SGHRS, CDR2 YFSETQ. Losses at the gene ends were 0 bases for V and 5 bases for J; bases not matched to a gene: 3. The CDR3 spans 16 residues. CDR3 protein: CASSLGASGRDNEQFF. The DNA of the CDR3 is TGCGCCAGCAGCTTGGGGGCTAGCGGGAGGGACAATGAGCAGTTCTTC.

The rearrangement links TRBV19 to TRBJ2-4; 7 nucleotides line up with TRBD1. The V gene's germline CDR1 is LNHDA and CDR2 SQIVND (reference sequence). With V trimmed by 5 bases and J by 6 bases, 19 bases remained unmatched. This CDR3 spans 18 amino acids. The CDR3 DNA follows: TGTGCCAGTAGTCCACCTCGAGAGGGCAGGGGGTCCGTAAACATTCAGTACTTC. As protein: CASSPPREGRGSVNIQYF.

The V and J genes are TRBV24-1 and TRBJ2-3; 9 bases agree with TRBD1. Germline CDR1 and CDR2: KGHDR and SFDVKD. The CDR3 is made up of 16 amino acids. J lost 6 bases, V lost 0 bases, and 6 bases had no gene match. CDR3 residues: CATSDLNGQGTDTQYF. In DNA, the CDR3 is TGTGCCACCAGTGATTTGAACGGACAGGGGACCGATACGCAGTATTTT.

J is TRBJ2-7 and V is TRBV6-6; D not resolved. This CDR3 contains 15 residues. Germline V lookup: CDR1 MNHNY, CDR2 SVGAGI (reference sequence). Between the trimmed V and J ends, which lost 5 bases and 2 bases, there was a span of 16 bases. CDR3 sequence: CASSRSFVGPYEQYF. CDR3 in DNA: TGTGCCAGCAGTAGGTCGTTCGTGGGCCCCTACGAGCAGTACTTC.

This clone was seen a handful of times. The chain has TRBV5-1 and TRBJ1-1; 8 nucleotides align to TRBD1. This CDR3 region has 15 residues. Trimming took 4 bases from V and 2 from J; bases not matched to a gene: 7. Germline V CDR1 and CDR2: SGHRS, YFSETQ. The CDR3 region is CASSRATGVNTEAFF. CDR3 DNA sequence: TGCGCCAGCAGCCGCGCGACAGGGGTCAACACTGAAGCTTTCTTT.